Listed here are 30 T cell receptor beta chains from one sample, sequenced in a study of beta chain features in type 1 diabetes (dated by TCRdb to the late 2010s). The paper as a whole reports these results and caveats: A moderate but significant shortening of TCRB CDR3 length was observed in type 1 diabetes patients in all four CD4+ subsets.

These receptors have no known antigen. The library relied on the immunoSEQ multiplex PCR assay. The entire amount of isolated RNA was reverse transcribed using the High Capacity cDNA Reverse Transcription Kit, so the sequenced TCRB transcripts were expressed ones. TCRdb took this table from immuneACCESS and kept in-frame rearrangements with V and J called. Such tables lack part of the clones; where checked against another copy, unresolved V genes explain under half of the gap, and the rest is unexplained. The sample table holds some 350,000 clones, of which less than 15% were seen once. Over 0.014% of the sample goes to the ten largest clones. Sequencing input: naive CD4+ T cells from blood. Reading the label with the study, this specimen's cell subset or site is: true naive CD4+ T cells. These receptor sequences come from a woman between 18 and 29 years old with type 1 diabetes.

The chain has TRBV2 and TRBJ2-7; D gene uncertain. The ends were cut back, 3 bases at V and 3 bases at J, with 6 bases in the middle. Germline CDR1 is SNHLY and CDR2 is FYNNEI. The CDR3 is 12 amino acids. The CDR3: CASSESFYEQYF. CDR3 bases: TGTGCCAGCAGTGAGTCCTTCTACGAGCAGTACTTC.

This clone occurred a few times. The genes are TRBV18 and TRBJ2-1, with TRBD1 matching over 10 bases. This CDR3 comprises 15 residues. Germline V gives CDR1 KGHSH, CDR2 LQKENI. The trim removed 6 bases at V and 3 bases at J, leaving 5 bases unmatched. CDR3 residues: CASSPGQGYYNEQFF. The CDR3 coding sequence is TGTGCCAGCTCGCCGGGACAGGGGTACTACAATGAGCAGTTCTTC.

V gene TRBV5-1 combines with J gene TRBJ2-1, with TRBD1 as a possible D gene (5 bases). Germline V gives CDR1 SGHRS, CDR2 YFSETQ. The CDR3 has 15 residues. The ends were cut back, 2 bases at V and 0 bases at J, with 9 bases in the middle. Here the CDR3 reads CASSFDSSSYNEQFF. DNA for the CDR3: TGCGCCAGCAGCTTCGACAGTAGCTCCTACAATGAGCAGTTCTTC.

The genes are TRBV7-2 and TRBJ2-2, with TRBD2 matching 8 bases. The length of the CDR3 is 17 residues. Germline lookup yields CDR1 SGHTA and CDR2 FQGNSA. After removal of 1 base from V and 0 bases from J, the junction contained 4 bases not matched to a gene. CDR3 DNA sequence: TGTGCCAGCAGCTTAGTGGGTAGCGGGACGAACACCGGGGAGCTGTTTTTT. Translated, it gives CASSLVGSGTNTGELFF.

This clone showed up just a few times. This chain uses TRBV11-2 with TRBJ2-1, with a possible D match to TRBD1 (5 bases). This CDR3 has 14 residues. Trimming removed 8 bases from V and 5 bases from J, with 16 bases in between. Germline V CDR1 and CDR2: SGHAT, FQNNGV. CDR3 protein: CASGHGSVHNEQFF. CDR3 DNA sequence: TGTGCCAGCGGACACGGCAGCGTACACAATGAGCAGTTCTTC.

This clone was counted between two and nine times. J is TRBJ2-4 and V is TRBV5-6; D possibly corresponds to TRBD2 (5 bases). The germline gives CDR1 SGHDT, CDR2 YYEEEE. The CDR3 spans 14 residues. V was shortened by 4 bases and J by 8 bases, with 16 bases between the two germline ends. CDR3 in DNA: TGTGCCAGCAGCCTGCCGGGGATCCGGGACATTCAGTACTTC. Protein sequence: CASSLPGIRDIQYF.

This clone was observed once. The chain has TRBV5-1 and TRBJ2-1, with 8 bases aligning to TRBD2. J was trimmed by 6 bases and V by 4 bases; bases with no gene match: 9. Looked up from germline, CDR1 is SGHRS and CDR2 is YFSETQ. This CDR3 comprises 15 residues. The CDR3 spells CASSPGGPLGNEQFF. The CDR3 DNA reads as TGCGCCAGCAGCCCGGGGGGGCCCTTGGGCAATGAGCAGTTCTTC. The complete variable domain, with remaining parts taken from reference TRBV5-1 and TRBJ2-1, reads KAGVTQTPRYLIKTRGQQVTLSCSPISGHRSVSWYQQTPGQGLQFLFEYFSETQRNKGNFPGRFSGRQFSNSRSEMNVSTLELGDSALYLCASSPGGPLGNEQFFGPGTRLTVL.

This chain connects TRBV15 to TRBJ2-7; no clear D gene. The CDR3 runs to 14 residues. CDR1 LNHNV and CDR2 YYDKDF come from the germline V gene (reference sequence). V shed 0 bases and J shed 6 bases, with 12 bases lying between them. CDR3 DNA sequence: TGTGCCACCAGCAGAGATTTGGGTGGCGGCGAGCAGTACTTC. The encoded protein is CATSRDLGGGEQYF.

CDR3 in DNA: TGTGCCAGCAGCTTAGATCGGAGGGATGAGCAGTTCTTC. Translation: CASSLDRRDEQFF. V gene TRBV11-2 combines with J gene TRBJ2-1; D is possibly TRBD2 (6 bases). The CDR3 is made up of 13 amino acids. In germline, CDR1 is SGHAT, CDR2 FQNNGV. Deletions cut 0 bases from V and 8 bases from J, with 8 bases between.

This chain connects TRBV28 to TRBJ1-2; maybe TRBD1 (6 bases). The germline CDR1 and CDR2 sequences are MDHEN and SYDVKM. The CDR3 has 12 amino acids. Trimming stripped 6 bases from V and 8 bases from J, with 13 bases between. For the CDR3, the DNA is TGTGCCAGCAGAGTGACAGGTCTGGGCTACACCTTC. It encodes CASRVTGLGYTF.

The CDR3 here is CASSGGQGDRETQYF. The CDR3 bases are TGTGCCAGCAGTGGGGGACAGGGGGATAGAGAGACCCAGTACTTC. J is TRBJ2-5 and V is TRBV25-1; 11 bases agree with TRBD1. Trimming removed 4 bases from V and 4 bases from J; junction bases left unmatched: 5. The CDR3 extends over 15 amino acids. Germline V gene sequence: CDR1 MGHDK, CDR2 SYGVNS.

This chain links TRBV11-1 with TRBJ2-1; possible D gene TRBD2, 5 bases. Trimming took 0 bases from V and 5 from J, leaving 11 bases between them. Germline loops: CDR1 SGHAT, CDR2 FQDESV (reference sequence). The CDR3 loop spans 15 amino acids. Written as DNA, the CDR3 is TGTGCCAGCAGCTTAGCGGGAGTTAGGAACAATGAGCAGTTCTTC. Residues: CASSLAGVRNNEQFF.

This clone was counted a few times. The genes are TRBV7-9 and TRBJ2-1, with D maybe TRBD1 (6 bases). V was trimmed by 3 bases and J by 0 bases, leaving 9 bases between them. The germline gives CDR1 SEHNR, CDR2 FQNEAQ (reference sequence). This CDR3 is 15 amino acids long. CDR3 region: CASSFQGSSYNEQFF. CDR3 DNA: TGTGCCAGCAGCTTCCAGGGGAGCTCCTACAATGAGCAGTTCTTC.

Worth noting for this clone: Other DNA sequences in the same sample also yield this CDR3. The chain carries TRBV11-2 and TRBJ2-2; D is undetermined. The CDR3 contains 12 residues. Trimming took 2 bases from V and 5 from J, leaving 3 bases between them. Germline V lookup: CDR1 SGHAT, CDR2 FQNNGV. The CDR3 DNA reads as TGTGCCAGCAGCTTACATACCGGGGAGCTGTTTTTT. It translates to CASSLHTGELFF.

The rearrangement joins TRBV11-3 to TRBJ2-1; 7 nucleotides align to TRBD2. The germline CDR1 and CDR2 sequences are SGHNT and YENEEA. The V and J ends lost 5 bases and 3 bases, in that order; junction bases with no gene match: 7. The CDR3 runs 15 residues. CDR3 region: CASSARQRGYNEQFF. Here the CDR3 DNA reads TGTGCCAGCAGCGCCCGACAGCGGGGCTACAATGAGCAGTTCTTC.

This clone was counted between two and nine times. The chain recombines TRBV9 with TRBJ1-2; D is uncertain. The germline V gene has CDR1 SGDLS and CDR2 YYNGEE. The V end was cut by 3 bases, the J end by 6 bases, with 15 bases between. The CDR3 length is 14 residues. The CDR3 spells CASSAGQRRDGYTF. Written as DNA, the CDR3 is TGTGCCAGCAGCGCGGGTCAAAGGCGGGATGGCTACACCTTC. Looking up the rest from reference TRBV9 and TRBJ1-2 gives the full variable domain: DSGVTQTPKHLITATGQRVTLRCSPRSGDLSVYWYQQSLDQGLQFLIQYYNGEERAKGNILERFSAQQFPDLHSELNLSSLELGDSALYFCASSAGQRRDGYTFGSGTRLTVV.

The V call is TRBV5-1, the J call TRBJ2-1; 7 nucleotides match TRBD2. With V trimmed by 10 bases and J by 2 bases, 12 bases remained unmatched. CDR3 length equals 15 residues. Germline V CDR1 and CDR2: SGHRS, YFSETQ. CDR3: CACSPGAGTYNEQFF. CDR3 in DNA: TGCGCCTGTTCCCCGGGAGCGGGGACCTACAATGAGCAGTTCTTC.

V is TRBV30 and J is TRBJ1-2, with D possibly TRBD1 on 6 matching bases. V was clipped by 2 bases and J by 3 bases, with 16 bases between them. From germline, CDR1 is GTSNPN and CDR2 SVGIG (reference sequence). The CDR3 has 15 residues. The CDR3 DNA is TGTGCCTGGAGTAGCCCGGGCAGGGGAGACTATGGCTACACCTTC. Protein product: CAWSSPGRGDYGYTF.

V usage is TRBV27 and J usage is TRBJ2-1; 7 bases line up with TRBD2. CDR1 and CDR2 from the germline V gene are MNHEY and SMNVEV (reference sequence). The CDR3 spans 15 residues. The junction had 7 bases not matched to a gene; V was cut back by 6 bases and J by 2 bases. In DNA, the CDR3 is TGTGCCAGCAGCCGATCTAGCGGCACCTACAATGAGCAGTTCTTC. It yields the protein CASSRSSGTYNEQFF.

This clone came up a few times. The chain combines TRBV5-1 with TRBJ2-1; possibly TRBD2 for D (6 bases). This CDR3 is built from 21 residues. V was trimmed by 2 bases and J by 0 bases, leaving 27 bases between them. Germline V lookup: CDR1 SGHRS, CDR2 YFSETQ. The CDR3 nucleotides read TGCGCCAGCAGCTTTCCTTCTACCGGGACTCTCCCTCCGGGCTCCTACAATGAGCAGTTCTTC. Translated, it gives CASSFPSTGTLPPGSYNEQFF.

This chain uses TRBV11-2 with TRBJ2-7; 12 nucleotides line up with TRBD1. Germline values: CDR1 SGHAT, CDR2 FQNNGV. Unmatched junction bases numbered 9, after V lost 5 bases and J lost 7 bases. The CDR3 runs 15 residues. CDR3 DNA sequence: TGTGCCAGCAGCGGGGGACAGGGGGCCTCTCGGGAGCAGTACGTC. Its protein is CASSGGQGASREQYV.

This rearrangement joins TRBV28 to TRBJ2-3; D may be TRBD1 (5 bases). The V end lost 2 bases, the J end lost 6 bases, and 12 bases lay between the germline ends. Germline V gives CDR1 MDHEN, CDR2 SYDVKM. This CDR3 region has 14 residues. In nucleotides, the CDR3 is TGTGCCAGCAGTTTACAGGGTTCGGCGGATACGCAGTATTTT. This encodes CASSLQGSADTQYF.

This clone was seen only a few times. The rearrangement uses TRBV25-1 and TRBJ2-1; 9 positions agree with TRBD2. V was clipped by 0 bases and J by 2 bases; unmatched bases: 8. This CDR3 region has 18 residues. The germline CDR1 and CDR2 sequences are MGHDK and SYGVNS. CDR3 in amino acids: CASSEYGGSSGAYNEQFF. As DNA, the CDR3 is TGTGCCAGCAGTGAATATGGCGGCTCTAGCGGGGCCTACAATGAGCAGTTCTTC. Together with reference TRBV25-1 and TRBJ2-1, the CDR3 gives the full variable domain: EADIYQTPRYLVIGTGKKITLECSQTMGHDKMYWYQQDPGMELHLIHYSYGVNSTEKGDLSSESTVSRIRTEHFPLTLESARPSHTSQYLCASSEYGGSSGAYNEQFFGPGTRLTVL.

CDR3 coding DNA: TGTGCCAGCAGCTTAGGAAGGGCCGGGAGACTAACCGGGGAGCTGTTTTTT. Its translation: CASSLGRAGRLTGELFF. The chain carries TRBV7-2 and TRBJ2-2; maybe TRBD2 (6 bases). This CDR3 spans 17 amino acids. With 1 base removed from V and 5 bases from J, the gap between germline ends came to 17 bases. Germline CDR1 reads SGHTA; CDR2 reads FQGNSA.

This clone has a handful of counts. The chain employs TRBV19 and TRBJ1-2, with a tentative D call TRBD1 (6 bases). The V gene's germline CDR1 is LNHDA and CDR2 SQIVND (reference sequence). With 6 bases removed from V and 2 bases from J, the gap between germline ends came to 13 bases. The CDR3 sequence is 14 residues long. CDR3 residues: CASRPAGTNYGYTF. The DNA of the CDR3 is TGTGCCAGTAGGCCCGCCGGGACAAACTATGGCTACACCTTC.

The chain joins TRBV18 to TRBJ2-1, with TRBD1 identical over 9 bases. Per the germline V gene, CDR1 is KGHSH and CDR2 is LQKENI. The CDR3 has 17 amino acids. Germline trimming cut 0 bases from V and 3 bases from J; bases unmatched to any gene: 6. The CDR3 region has the DNA TGTGCCAGCTCACCACCGTGGGGGGACAGGGACTACAATGAGCAGTTCTTC. Its translation: CASSPPWGDRDYNEQFF.

The rearrangement uses TRBV16 and TRBJ1-5, with D perhaps TRBD1 (6 bases). Germline V gene sequence: CDR1 KGHSY, CDR2 FQNENV. The CDR3 sequence is 15 residues long. Deletions cut 1 base from V and 6 bases from J, with 13 bases between. The CDR3 is CASSQFQGKSQPQHF. CDR3 in DNA: TGTGCCAGCAGCCAATTTCAGGGGAAGAGTCAGCCCCAGCATTTT.

The chain carries TRBV29-1 and TRBJ1-1, with D possibly TRBD1 on 5 matching bases. With 4 bases removed from V and 3 bases from J, the gap between germline ends came to 9 bases. Germline CDR1 and CDR2: SQVTM and ANQGSEA. The CDR3 spans 12 residues. Here the CDR3 reads CSVAQGYTEAFF. The CDR3 DNA sequence: TGCAGCGTTGCCCAGGGTTACACTGAAGCTTTCTTT. The full variable domain, rest sourced from reference TRBV29-1 and TRBJ1-1, is SAVISQKPSRDICQRGTSLTIQCQVDSQVTMMFWYRQQPGQSLTLIATANQGSEATYESGFVIDKFPISRPNLTFSTLTVSNMSPEDSSIYLCSVAQGYTEAFFGQGTRLTVV.

The chain joins TRBV25-1 to TRBJ1-1, with TRBD1 as a possible D gene (5 bases). With 8 bases removed from V and 2 bases from J, the gap between germline ends came to 15 bases. From germline, CDR1 is MGHDK and CDR2 SYGVNS. The CDR3 runs to 14 residues. CDR3 in amino acids: CASLSWGLNTEAFF. As DNA, the CDR3 is TGTGCCAGCCTCTCCTGGGGCCTAAACACTGAAGCTTTCTTT.

The rearrangement links TRBV9 to TRBJ2-5; 8 bases fit TRBD2. CDR1 SGDLS and CDR2 YYNGEE come from the germline V gene. This CDR3 region has 16 residues. Germline trimming cut 0 bases from V and 2 bases from J; bases unmatched to any gene: 6. The chain's CDR3 is CASSVGNSGIQETQYF. CDR3 nucleotides: TGTGCCAGCAGCGTAGGCAATAGCGGGATTCAAGAGACCCAGTACTTC.